This entry lists 30 T cell receptor beta chains sequenced from one sample in a study of blood T cell repertoires in COVID-19. Some clones are missing from TCRdb's copy, which holds only in-frame ones; the method was immunoSEQ multiplex PCR. The table records over 110,000 clones, 84% of them present only once. Sequencing used PBMCs or T cells enriched from blood (not recorded which). The source is a man aged 50-60 years in a cohort exposed to, infected with or recovered from COVID-19 (not recorded which).

The gene calls are TRBV14 and TRBJ1-2; TRBD1 matches 9 bases. The germline CDR1 and CDR2 sequences are SGHDN and FVKESK. J gave up 4 bases and V 1 base, and 4 bases lay outside the gene matches. The CDR3 totals 15 residues. As DNA, the CDR3 is TGTGCCAGCAGCCAAGTCGGACAGGGGCCCTATGGCTACACCTTC. Translating it yields CASSQVGQGPYGYTF. Looking up the rest from reference TRBV14 and TRBJ1-2 gives the full variable domain: EAGVTQFPSHSVIEKGQTVTLRCDPISGHDNLYWYRRVMGKEIKFLLHFVKESKQDESGMPNNRFLAERTGGTYSTLKVQPAELEDSGVYFCASSQVGQGPYGYTFGSGTRLTVV.

The genes are TRBV5-1 and TRBJ2-5, with no clear D. CDR3 length: 11 amino acids. Germline loops: CDR1 SGHRS, CDR2 YFSETQ. The V end was cut by 5 bases, the J end by 2 bases, with 4 bases between. CDR3 sequence reads: CASRLQETQYF. Here the CDR3 DNA reads TGCGCCAGCAGATTACAAGAGACCCAGTACTTC.

The chain uses TRBV25-1 and TRBJ2-2; 8 positions match TRBD1. Germline assignment: CDR1 MGHDK and CDR2 SYGVNS. With V trimmed by 6 bases and J by 0 bases, 0 bases remained unmatched. The CDR3 contains 14 residues. CDR3: CASRGQANTGELFF. CDR3 nucleotides: TGTGCCAGCAGGGGACAGGCGAACACCGGGGAGCTGTTTTTT. Filled out from reference TRBV25-1 and TRBJ2-2, the complete variable domain reads EADIYQTPRYLVIGTGKKITLECSQTMGHDKMYWYQQDPGMELHLIHYSYGVNSTEKGDLSSESTVSRIRTEHFPLTLESARPSHTSQYLCASRGQANTGELFFGEGSRLTVL.

The chain links TRBV2 to TRBJ2-6; TRBD1 agrees at 10 bases. Germline lookup yields CDR1 SNHLY and CDR2 FYNNEI. J was trimmed by 0 bases and V by 1 base; bases with no gene match: 0. The CDR3 spans 17 residues. CDR3 loop: CASSEGQGASGANVLTF. CDR3 DNA sequence: TGTGCCAGCAGTGAAGGACAGGGGGCCTCTGGGGCCAACGTCCTGACTTTC.

This clone came up a few times. The chain combines TRBV11-2 with TRBJ2-1; TRBD2 agrees at 9 bases. Germline V gene data show CDR1 as SGHAT and CDR2 as FQNNGV. The CDR3 has 14 residues. The junction had 5 bases not matched to a gene; V was cut back by 5 bases and J by 6 bases. The CDR3 DNA reads as TGTGCCAGCAGCCCGCGCGGGGGGGTCAATGAGCAGTTCTTC. Translating it yields CASSPRGGVNEQFF.

The chain links TRBV5-1 to TRBJ2-7; the D is unclear. The CDR3 extends over 13 amino acids. Trimming took off 0 bases at V and 2 bases at J, with 6 bases between the two ends. Germline V gives CDR1 SGHRS, CDR2 YFSETQ. The CDR3 spells CASSLDMTYEQYF. In nucleotides, the CDR3 is TGCGCCAGCAGCTTGGACATGACCTACGAGCAGTACTTC.

This clone was recorded a few times. The CDR3 is CASRGGEYSNQPQHF. The DNA for the CDR3 is TGTGCCAGCAGGGGGGGAGAATATAGCAATCAGCCCCAGCATTTT. The rearrangement uses TRBV2 and TRBJ1-5; TRBD1 might be the D (5 bases). The CDR3 is 15 amino acids. In germline, CDR1 is SNHLY, CDR2 FYNNEI. Deletions cut 6 bases from V and 0 bases from J, with 12 bases between.

This clone was detected once. The CDR3, as DNA: TGTGCCAGCAACGGGTATAGCAATCAGCCCCAGCATTTT. Translated, it gives CASNGYSNQPQHF. J is TRBJ1-5 and V is TRBV6-5, with unresolved D. Germline values: CDR1 MNHEY, CDR2 SVGAGI. CDR3 length: 13 amino acids. The V end lost 7 bases, the J end lost 0 bases, and 7 bases lay between the germline ends.

The chain employs TRBV19 and TRBJ1-1; weak D call: TRBD1 (6 bases). Germline CDR1 is LNHDA and CDR2 is SQIVND (reference sequence). V lost 9 bases, J lost 4 bases, and 15 bases lay in between. The CDR3 loop spans 13 amino acids. The CDR3 bases are TGTGCCAGCAGACCGGGGACAAGCACTGAAGCTTTCTTT. This codes for CASRPGTSTEAFF.

This clone has just one count. The chain has TRBV27 and TRBJ1-6; 7 bases map to TRBD1. Trimming took 6 bases from V and 7 from J; bases not matched to a gene: 3. The CDR3 extends over 13 amino acids. Per germline, CDR1 MNHEY and CDR2 SMNVEV (reference sequence). CDR3 sequence: CASRTGFNSPLHF. In nucleotides, the CDR3 is TGTGCCAGCAGGACAGGGTTCAATTCACCCCTCCACTTT.

V usage is TRBV13 and J usage is TRBJ2-3; D is ambiguous. The CDR3 totals 14 residues. Trimming left V 1 base short and J 0 bases short, with 5 bases between. In germline, CDR1 is PRHDT, CDR2 FYEKMQ (reference sequence). The CDR3 DNA sequence: TGTGCCAGCAGCTTAGCCACTAGCACAGATACGCAGTATTTT. This encodes CASSLATSTDTQYF.

The chain is built from TRBV2 and TRBJ2-5; possibly TRBD2 for D (6 bases). This CDR3 contains 14 residues. In germline, CDR1 is SNHLY, CDR2 FYNNEI. Trimming removed 9 bases at V and 3 bases at J, with 17 bases between. The CDR3, as DNA: TGTGCCAGGGGGGGAGCCGGGACCGAAGAGACCCAGTACTTC. As protein: CARGGAGTEETQYF. Complete variable domain (other parts from reference TRBV2 and TRBJ2-5): EPEVTQTPSHQVTQMGQEVILRCVPISNHLYFYWYRQILGQKVEFLVSFYNNEISEKSEIFDDQFSVERPDGSNFTLKIRSTKLEDSAMYFCARGGAGTEETQYFGPGTRLLVL.

The chain uses TRBV13 and TRBJ1-2; no clear D. V lost 0 bases to trimming and J lost 7 bases, with 9 bases between them. Germline CDR1 PRHDT, CDR2 FYEKMQ (reference sequence). The CDR3 is 13 residues long. The CDR3 DNA sequence: TGTGCCAGCAGCTTAGGTCGGGTCTCTGGCTACACCTTC. It yields the protein CASSLGRVSGYTF. The full variable domain, its missing parts supplied by reference TRBV13 and TRBJ1-2, is AAGVIQSPRHLIKEKRETATLKCYPIPRHDTVYWYQQGPGQDPQFLISFYEKMQSDKGSIPDRFSAQQFSDYHSELNMSSLELGDSALYFCASSLGRVSGYTFGSGTRLTVV.

The sample holds a few counts of this clone. The genes are TRBV28 and TRBJ2-1, with 11 bases fitting TRBD2. CDR1 is MDHEN, CDR2 SYDVKM, per germline. Trimming removed 4 bases from V and 5 bases from J; junction bases left unmatched: 22. The CDR3 loop spans 21 amino acids. The CDR3 DNA is TGTGCCAGCAGTTCCCCGAGACTAGCGGGAATTGGGGGTGGGAGTGACAATGAGCAGTTCTTC. Its protein product is CASSSPRLAGIGGGSDNEQFF. Based on the CDR3 plus reference TRBV28 and TRBJ2-1, the full variable domain is DVKVTQSSRYLVKRTGEKVFLECVQDMDHENMFWYRQDPGLGLRLIYFSYDVKMKEKGDIPEGYSVSREKKERFSLILESASTNQTSMYLCASSSPRLAGIGGGSDNEQFFGPGTRLTVL.

The V and J genes are TRBV7-2 and TRBJ2-1; D uncertain. Germline V gene sequence: CDR1 SGHTA, CDR2 FQGNSA. This CDR3 is 15 amino acids long. The V end was cut by 3 bases, the J end by 0 bases, with 9 bases between. CDR3 DNA: TGTGCCAGCAGCTTCGACCGGAGCTCCTACAATGAGCAGTTCTTC. The encoded protein is CASSFDRSSYNEQFF.

This chain uses TRBV18 with TRBJ2-3; 7 positions agree with TRBD2. There are 14 residues in the CDR3. CDR1 is KGHSH, CDR2 LQKENI, per germline. Germline trimming cut 6 bases from V and 2 bases from J; bases unmatched to any gene: 5. CDR3 loop: CASSIAGSTDTQYF. The CDR3, as DNA: TGTGCCAGCTCGATAGCGGGTTCCACAGATACGCAGTATTTT.

This clone was counted only a few times. The genes are TRBV28 and TRBJ1-5; a possible D gene is TRBD1 (6 bases). Trimming took off 6 bases at V and 4 bases at J, with 22 bases between the two ends. The CDR3 consists of 17 residues. The germline CDR1 and CDR2 sequences are MDHEN and SYDVKM. The CDR3 DNA follows: TGTGCCAGCAGCACCCAGTCGGGACAAAAAAGGAATCAGCCCCAGCATTTT. Its translation: CASSTQSGQKRNQPQHF.

The rearrangement joins TRBV4-3 to TRBJ2-3, with 8 bases that match TRBD2. CDR3 length: 17 amino acids. The V segment lost 1 base and the J segment 1 base; nucleotides outside the gene matches: 7. Germline CDR1 LGHNA, CDR2 YSLEER. CDR3 bases: TGCGCCAGCAGCCAAGCCCTCTCACTAGCGGGCACAGATACGCAGTATTTT. This gives the protein CASSQALSLAGTDTQYF.

This sequence joins TRBV6-5 and TRBJ2-2; 8 nucleotides match TRBD1. V was pared by 1 base and J by 8 bases, with 9 bases of the junction left unmatched. CDR1 and CDR2 (germline): MNHEY, SVGAGI. The CDR3 consists of 16 residues. CDR3 amino acids: CASSYLQGEFVGELFF. The CDR3 nucleotides read TGTGCCAGCAGTTACTTACAGGGGGAGTTTGTAGGGGAGCTGTTTTTT.

The rearrangement links TRBV5-1 to TRBJ2-1, with a possible D match to TRBD2 (7 bases). The CDR3 contains 14 residues. Germline V lookup: CDR1 SGHRS, CDR2 YFSETQ. V lost 4 bases and J 3 bases, leaving 11 bases between the germline ends. The CDR3 protein is CASSIGGRYNEQFF. CDR3 in DNA: TGCGCCAGCAGCATCGGGGGGCGCTACAATGAGCAGTTCTTC.

This chain connects TRBV19 to TRBJ1-1, with D tentatively TRBD1 (5 bases). CDR3 length equals 11 residues. Germline CDR1 and CDR2: LNHDA and SQIVND (reference sequence). V was clipped by 10 bases and J by 10 bases, with 16 bases between them. The CDR3, as DNA: TGTGCCACCACAGTGGGGGGGATAGCTTTCTTT. Its translation: CATTVGGIAFF.

This chain uses TRBV7-9 with TRBJ2-3; a possible D gene is TRBD2 (7 bases). This CDR3 region has 14 residues. V was shortened by 7 bases and J by 8 bases, with 19 bases between the two germline ends. From germline, CDR1 is SEHNR and CDR2 FQNEAQ (reference sequence). The CDR3 DNA reads as TGTGCCAGCACCAGACCGGCGGGGGCTTTTACGCAGTATTTT. Protein product: CASTRPAGAFTQYF.

J is TRBJ1-2 and V is TRBV18; D perhaps matches TRBD1 (5 bases). The CDR3 runs 13 residues. With 3 bases removed from V and 5 bases from J, the gap between germline ends came to 10 bases. Germline CDR1 and CDR2: KGHSH and LQKENI. In DNA, the CDR3 is TGTGCCAGCTCACCTGGGGCTCAATATGGCTACACCTTC. Encoded protein: CASSPGAQYGYTF.

A single count supports this clone. The chain has TRBV30 and TRBJ1-2, with D unresolved. Germline V gene lookup returns CDR1 GTSNPN and CDR2 SVGIG (reference sequence). The CDR3 runs 16 residues. Trimming took off 8 bases at V and 0 bases at J, with 22 bases between the two ends. In DNA, the CDR3 is TGTGCCCGGGGTGGGCAGGTACCCGAAGCTAACTATGGCTACACCTTC. Translation: CARGGQVPEANYGYTF.

V is TRBV7-8 and J is TRBJ1-6; 8 bases map to TRBD1. The V and J ends lost 5 bases and 6 bases, in that order; junction bases with no gene match: 9. The CDR3 extends over 16 amino acids. Germline V gene lookup returns CDR1 SGHVS and CDR2 FQNEAQ. CDR3 loop: CASSPQGAGVNSPLHF. CDR3 DNA sequence: TGTGCCAGCAGCCCCCAGGGGGCGGGGGTTAATTCACCCCTCCACTTT. Full variable domain (rest looked up from reference TRBV7-8 and TRBJ1-6): GAGVSQSPRYKVAKRGQDVALRCDPISGHVSLFWYQQALGQGPEFLTYFQNEAQLDKSGLPSDRFFAERPEGSVSTLKIQRTQQEDSAVYLCASSPQGAGVNSPLHFGNGTRLTVT.

The sample holds one count of this clone. This rearrangement joins TRBV5-6 to TRBJ2-1; possible D gene TRBD2, 6 bases. V lost 0 bases and J 4 bases, leaving 8 bases between the germline ends. This CDR3 is 14 amino acids long. The germline V gene encodes CDR1 SGHDT and CDR2 YYEEEE. The CDR3 spells CASSLVRGYNEQFF. The CDR3 bases are TGTGCCAGCAGCTTGGTCCGGGGGTACAATGAGCAGTTCTTC.

The chain is built from TRBV5-4 and TRBJ1-1; TRBD1 aligns across 8 bases. V gave up 4 bases and J gave up 3 bases; unmatched junction bases: 5. Looked up from germline, CDR1 is SGHNT and CDR2 is YYREEE (reference sequence). The CDR3 totals 14 residues. Here the CDR3 reads CASSRQDRDTEAFF. CDR3 coding DNA: TGTGCCAGCAGCCGTCAGGACAGGGACACTGAAGCTTTCTTT.

The rearrangement links TRBV28 to TRBJ2-7, with D possibly TRBD2 on 6 matching bases. Looked up from germline, CDR1 is MDHEN and CDR2 is SYDVKM. The V and J ends lost 6 bases and 4 bases respectively, with 16 bases between them. CDR3 size: 14 residues. The CDR3, as DNA: TGTGCCAGCAGGATTGGAGGGGCCGGGTACGAGCAGTACTTC. It is translated as CASRIGGAGYEQYF.

The chain uses TRBV7-9 and TRBJ1-1; D is possibly TRBD1 (5 bases). The V gene's germline CDR1 is SEHNR and CDR2 FQNEAQ (reference sequence). The V gene lost 4 bases and the J gene lost 0 bases, with 12 bases spanning the gap. CDR3 length equals 15 residues. The CDR3 sequence: CASSSTVYMNTEAFF. Written as DNA, the CDR3 is TGTGCCAGCAGCTCGACAGTCTACATGAACACTGAAGCTTTCTTT. The whole variable domain, filled in from reference TRBV7-9 and TRBJ1-1, reads DTGVSQNPRHKITKRGQNVTFRCDPISEHNRLYWYRQTLGQGPEFLTYFQNEAQLEKSRLLSDRFSAERPKGSFSTLEIQRTEQGDSAMYLCASSSTVYMNTEAFFGQGTRLTVV.

The J gene is TRBJ2-7, the V gene TRBV28; 9 positions agree with TRBD1. The CDR3 sequence is 13 residues long. Germline V CDR1 and CDR2: MDHEN, SYDVKM. The V gene end was trimmed by 5 bases and the J gene end by 4 bases; junction bases not matched to a gene: 3. The CDR3 nucleotides read TGTGCCAGCAGTGGGACAGGGACGTACGAGCAGTACTTC. It specifies CASSGTGTYEQYF.